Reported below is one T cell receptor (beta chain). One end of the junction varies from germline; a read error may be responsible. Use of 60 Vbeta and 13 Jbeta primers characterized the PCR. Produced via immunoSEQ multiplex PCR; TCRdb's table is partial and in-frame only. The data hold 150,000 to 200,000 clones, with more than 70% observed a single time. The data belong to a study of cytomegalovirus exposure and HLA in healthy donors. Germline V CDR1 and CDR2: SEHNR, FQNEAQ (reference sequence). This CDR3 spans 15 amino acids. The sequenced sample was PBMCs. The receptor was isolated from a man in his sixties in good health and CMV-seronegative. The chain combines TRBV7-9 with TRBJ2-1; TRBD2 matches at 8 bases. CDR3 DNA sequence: TGTTCCAGCAGCTTAGCGAGCGGGGGTTACAATGAGCAGTTCTTC. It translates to CSSSLASGGYNEQFF.